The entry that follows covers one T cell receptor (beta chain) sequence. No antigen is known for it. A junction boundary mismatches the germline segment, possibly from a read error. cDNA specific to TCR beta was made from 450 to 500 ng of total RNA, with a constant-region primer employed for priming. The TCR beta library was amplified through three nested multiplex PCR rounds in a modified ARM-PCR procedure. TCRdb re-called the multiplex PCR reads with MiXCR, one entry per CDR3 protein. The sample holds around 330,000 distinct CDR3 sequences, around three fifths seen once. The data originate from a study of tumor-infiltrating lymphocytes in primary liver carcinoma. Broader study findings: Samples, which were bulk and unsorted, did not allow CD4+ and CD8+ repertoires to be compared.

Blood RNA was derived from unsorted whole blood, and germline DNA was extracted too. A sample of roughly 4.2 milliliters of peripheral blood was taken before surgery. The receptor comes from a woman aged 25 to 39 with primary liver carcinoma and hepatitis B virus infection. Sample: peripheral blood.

This chain's CDR3 is CAGSGAGLRGNYGYTF. CDR3 sequence (DNA): TGTGCCGGCAGTGGGGCAGGGCTGAGGGGTAACTATGGCTACACCTTC. The J gene is TRBJ1-2, the V gene TRBV6-1; weak D call: TRBD1 (5 bases). Per germline, CDR1 MNHNS and CDR2 SASEGT. This CDR3 spans 16 amino acids.